This T cell receptor beta chain was identified during a study of T cell changes during pregnancy in multiple sclerosis. Produced via immunoSEQ multiplex PCR; TCRdb's table is partial and in-frame only. The table includes more than 65,000 clones, roughly nine tenths detected once. The sample was peripheral blood, taken before pregnancy. This receptor was identified in a female donor with multiple sclerosis, enrolled in a pregnancy study.

The CDR3 is CASSSTTGMQPQHF. For the CDR3, the DNA is TGTGCCAGCAGTTCCACGACAGGGATGCAGCCCCAGCATTTT. The chain has TRBV6-5 and TRBJ1-5; 7 positions match TRBD1. The CDR3 is 14 residues long. Germline assignment: CDR1 MNHEY and CDR2 SVGAGI. The trim removed 4 bases at V and 7 bases at J, leaving 7 bases unmatched.